The next 11 T cell receptor beta chains were all read from a single sample in a study of T cell repertoires in cytomegalovirus infection. A single record per CDR3 protein comes from TCRdb applying MiXCR to the reads. This table has tens of thousands of distinct CDR3 sequences, over 3.5% appearing once. The sequencing input was PBMCs. The origin of the receptors is a human donor in good health (CMV status not recorded). Some clones in this sample may be carry-over from other donors' samples.

In its sample, this clonotype was seen many times. V gene TRBV7-2 combines with J gene TRBJ2-1, with TRBD1 identical over 10 bases. Trimming cost V 3 bases and J 4 bases; bases outside gene matches: 3. CDR1 and CDR2 (germline): SGHTA, FQGNSA. The CDR3 is 15 residues long. The CDR3 is CASSFRDRGYNEQFF. In DNA, the CDR3 is TGTGCCAGCAGCTTCCGGGACAGGGGATACAATGAGCAGTTCTTC.

There are many counts of this clonotype. The chain employs TRBV7-2 and TRBJ2-1, with a weak D call TRBD2 (6 bases). Trimming cost V 5 bases and J 5 bases, with 16 bases left between them. CDR1 and CDR2 from the germline V gene are SGHTA and FQGNSA. This CDR3 is 15 amino acids long. CDR3 DNA: TGTGCCAGCAGCCAACCCGAGGCTAGCGACAATGAGCAGTTCTTC. It specifies CASSQPEASDNEQFF.

This clonotype was counted at least ten times. The chain carries TRBV7-9 and TRBJ1-2; no firm D call. CDR3 length equals 14 residues. Germline assignment: CDR1 SEHNR and CDR2 FQNEAQ (reference sequence). V lost 1 base to trimming and J lost 4 bases, with 10 bases between them. The CDR3 region is CASSLDPEGYGYTF. The CDR3, as DNA: TGTGCCAGCAGCTTAGATCCAGAAGGCTATGGCTACACCTTC.

This clonotype occurred many times. This chain connects TRBV7-9 to TRBJ1-1; a possible D gene is TRBD1 (5 bases). The CDR3 extends over 14 amino acids. CDR1 is SEHNR and CDR2 is FQNEAQ in the germline V gene (reference sequence). Trimming stripped 2 bases from V and 5 bases from J, with 12 bases between. CDR3 amino acids: CASSLQGSGTEAFF. The CDR3 nucleotides are TGTGCCAGCAGCTTACAGGGTTCGGGGACTGAAGCTTTCTTT.

This clonotype was counted at least ten times. V and J are TRBV2 and TRBJ2-7; no firm D call. The CDR3 length is 14 residues. Trimming took 6 bases from V and 0 from J, leaving 12 bases between them. CDR1 is SNHLY, CDR2 FYNNEI, per germline. The CDR3 bases are TGTGCCAGCAGCGCGGACGCCTACTCCTACGAGCAGTACTTC. This encodes CASSADAYSYEQYF. The whole variable domain, filled in from reference TRBV2 and TRBJ2-7, reads EPEVTQTPSHQVTQMGQEVILRCVPISNHLYFYWYRQILGQKVEFLVSFYNNEISEKSEIFDDQFSVERPDGSNFTLKIRSTKLEDSAMYFCASSADAYSYEQYFGPGTRLTVT.

The table lists this clonotype with many counts. V is TRBV10-3 and J is TRBJ2-1, with 12 bases lining up with TRBD1. The CDR3 extends over 17 amino acids. Germline V lookup: CDR1 ENHRY, CDR2 SYGVKD. Trimming at V came to 0 bases and at J to 2 bases, leaving 2 bases not matched to a gene. The CDR3 reads CAISESGTGGAYNEQFF. CDR3 DNA sequence: TGTGCCATCAGTGAGTCGGGGACAGGGGGCGCCTACAATGAGCAGTTCTTC.

This clonotype was seen repeatedly, ten times or more. The chain has TRBV12-3 or TRBV12-4 and TRBJ1-5; the D gene is possibly TRBD1 (5 bases). This CDR3 region has 14 residues. With 5 bases removed from V and 9 bases from J, the gap between germline ends came to 17 bases. The CDR3 region has the DNA TGTGCCAGCAGTGATGGGACGGCCGGAGTGCCCCAGCATTTT. Protein product: CASSDGTAGVPQHF.

This clonotype was picked up many times. The chain recombines TRBV7-3 with TRBJ2-1; D tentatively reads TRBD1 or TRBD2 (6 bases each). CDR3 length equals 13 residues. Germline lookup yields CDR1 SGHTA and CDR2 FQGTGA. V dropped 3 bases and J dropped 5 bases, with 8 bases sitting between them. The CDR3 coding sequence is TGTGCCAGCAGCTTCGGGGGCCACAATGAGCAGTTCTTC. Encoded protein: CASSFGGHNEQFF.

This clonotype was picked up many times. The V gene is TRBV28, the J gene TRBJ1-2; 9 bases fit TRBD1. Germline V lookup: CDR1 MDHEN, CDR2 SYDVKM. V dropped 6 bases and J dropped 7; count of bases not matched to a gene: 12. This CDR3 comprises 15 residues. The DNA for the CDR3 is TGTGCCAGCAGACCACCGGGACAGGGACGTAGTGGCTACACCTTC. Encoded protein: CASRPPGQGRSGYTF.

In its sample, this clonotype is medium-sized. The rearrangement joins TRBV7-6 to TRBJ2-1; possibly TRBD1 or TRBD2 for D (5 bases each). This CDR3 region has 12 residues. V lost 0 bases to trimming and J lost 9 bases, with 6 bases between them. The germline CDR1 and CDR2 sequences are SGHVS and FNYEAQ. CDR3 DNA: TGTGCCAGCAGCTTAGCGGGGGTTGAGCAGTTCTTC. The encoded protein is CASSLAGVEQFF.

This clonotype was recorded at least ten times. The chain employs TRBV28 and TRBJ2-1, with TRBD1 as a possible D gene (5 bases). CDR1 is MDHEN, CDR2 SYDVKM, per germline. The CDR3 runs to 12 residues. V lost 3 bases and J 7 bases, leaving 7 bases between the germline ends. The CDR3 reads CASSFQGNEQFF. Written as DNA, the CDR3 is TGTGCCAGCAGTTTCCAGGGAAATGAGCAGTTCTTC.